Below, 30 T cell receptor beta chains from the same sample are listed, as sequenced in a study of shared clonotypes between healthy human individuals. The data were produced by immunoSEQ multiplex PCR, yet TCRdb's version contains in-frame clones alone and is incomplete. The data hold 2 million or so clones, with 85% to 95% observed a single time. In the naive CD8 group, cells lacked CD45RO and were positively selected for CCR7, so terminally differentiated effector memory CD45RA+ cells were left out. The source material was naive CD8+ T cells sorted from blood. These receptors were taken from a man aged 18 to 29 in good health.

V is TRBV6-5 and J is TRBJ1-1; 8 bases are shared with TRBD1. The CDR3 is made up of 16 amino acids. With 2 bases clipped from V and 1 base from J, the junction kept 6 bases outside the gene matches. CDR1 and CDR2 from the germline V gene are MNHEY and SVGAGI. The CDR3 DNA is TGTGCCAGCAGTTACCAAGTTGGACAGGGGAACACTGAAGCTTTCTTT. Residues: CASSYQVGQGNTEAFF.

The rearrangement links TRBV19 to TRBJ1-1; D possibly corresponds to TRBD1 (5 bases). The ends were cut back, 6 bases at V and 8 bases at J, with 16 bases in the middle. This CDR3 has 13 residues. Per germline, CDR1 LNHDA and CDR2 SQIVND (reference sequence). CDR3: CASRFRGGAEAFF. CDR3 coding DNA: TGTGCCAGTAGATTCCGGGGAGGGGCGGAAGCTTTCTTT.

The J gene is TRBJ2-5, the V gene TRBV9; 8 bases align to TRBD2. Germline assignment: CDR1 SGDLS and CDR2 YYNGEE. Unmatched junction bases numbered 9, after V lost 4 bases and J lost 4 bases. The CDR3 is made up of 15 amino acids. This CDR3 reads CASSHPGGAGETQYF. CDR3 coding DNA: TGTGCCAGCAGCCACCCCGGGGGGGCAGGAGAGACCCAGTACTTC.

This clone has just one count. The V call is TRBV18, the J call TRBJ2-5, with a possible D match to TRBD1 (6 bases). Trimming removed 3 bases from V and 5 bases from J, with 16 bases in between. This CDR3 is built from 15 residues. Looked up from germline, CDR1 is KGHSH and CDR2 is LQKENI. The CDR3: CASSPEDSVAETQYF. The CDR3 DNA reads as TGTGCCAGCTCACCGGAGGACAGTGTCGCGGAGACCCAGTACTTC.

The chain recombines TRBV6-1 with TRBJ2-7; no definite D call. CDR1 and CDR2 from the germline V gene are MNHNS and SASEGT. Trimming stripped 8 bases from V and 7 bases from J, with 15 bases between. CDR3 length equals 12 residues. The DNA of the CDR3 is TGTGCCAGCTCTGTTAGTGTCTTGGAGCAGTACTTC. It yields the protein CASSVSVLEQYF.

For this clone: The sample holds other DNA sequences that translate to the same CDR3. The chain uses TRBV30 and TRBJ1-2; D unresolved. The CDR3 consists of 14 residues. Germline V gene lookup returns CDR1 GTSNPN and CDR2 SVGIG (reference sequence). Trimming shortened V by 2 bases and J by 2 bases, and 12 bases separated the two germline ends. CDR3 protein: CAWSWEDSNYGYTF. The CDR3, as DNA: TGTGCCTGGAGTTGGGAGGATTCAAACTATGGCTACACCTTC.

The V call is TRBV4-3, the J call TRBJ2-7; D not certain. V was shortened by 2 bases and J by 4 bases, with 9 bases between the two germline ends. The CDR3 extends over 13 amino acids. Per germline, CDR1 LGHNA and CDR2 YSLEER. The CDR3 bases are TGCGCCAGCAGCCAATTCCTGGGTTACGAGCAGTACTTC. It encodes CASSQFLGYEQYF.

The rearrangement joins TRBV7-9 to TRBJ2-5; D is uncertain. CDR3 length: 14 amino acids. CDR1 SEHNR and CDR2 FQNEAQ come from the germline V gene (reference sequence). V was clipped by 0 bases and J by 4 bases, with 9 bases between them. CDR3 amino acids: CASSLAERIETQYF. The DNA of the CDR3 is TGTGCCAGCAGCTTAGCAGAGCGAATAGAGACCCAGTACTTC.

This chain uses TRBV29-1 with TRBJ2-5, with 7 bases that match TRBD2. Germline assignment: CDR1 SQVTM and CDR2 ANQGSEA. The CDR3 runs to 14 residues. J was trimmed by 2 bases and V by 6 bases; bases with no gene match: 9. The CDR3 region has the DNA TGCAGCGTAACCGGGACTAACCTTCAAGAGACCCAGTACTTC. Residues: CSVTGTNLQETQYF. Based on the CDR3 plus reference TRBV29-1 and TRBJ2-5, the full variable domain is SAVISQKPSRDICQRGTSLTIQCQVDSQVTMMFWYRQQPGQSLTLIATANQGSEATYESGFVIDKFPISRPNLTFSTLTVSNMSPEDSSIYLCSVTGTNLQETQYFGPGTRLLVL.

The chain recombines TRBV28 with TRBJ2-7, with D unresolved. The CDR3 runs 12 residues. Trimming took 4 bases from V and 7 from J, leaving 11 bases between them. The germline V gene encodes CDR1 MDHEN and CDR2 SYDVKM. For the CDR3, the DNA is TGTGCCAGCAGTTCCGGATTCTCAGAGCAGTACTTC. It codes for CASSSGFSEQYF.

Here the CDR3 DNA reads TGTGCCAGCAGCGCCAAGTGGTCCTCCGGGGCCAACGTCCTGACTTTC. This gives the protein CASSAKWSSGANVLTF. The chain joins TRBV9 to TRBJ2-6; D gene unclear. V was shortened by 3 bases and J by 4 bases, with 14 bases between the two germline ends. CDR1 and CDR2 from the germline V gene are SGDLS and YYNGEE. The CDR3 consists of 16 residues.

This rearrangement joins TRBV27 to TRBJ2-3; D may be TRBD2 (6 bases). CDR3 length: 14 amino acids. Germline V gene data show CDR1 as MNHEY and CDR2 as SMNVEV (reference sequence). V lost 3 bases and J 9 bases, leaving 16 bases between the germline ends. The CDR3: CASSFGGVHQTQYF. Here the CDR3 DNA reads TGTGCCAGCAGTTTTGGCGGGGTCCACCAAACGCAGTATTTT.

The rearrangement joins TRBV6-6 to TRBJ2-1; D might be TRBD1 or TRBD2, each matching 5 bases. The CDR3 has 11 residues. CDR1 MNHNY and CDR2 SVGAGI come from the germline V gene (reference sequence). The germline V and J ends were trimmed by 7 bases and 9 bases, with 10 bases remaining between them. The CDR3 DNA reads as TGTGCCAGCAACTTTGGGGGTGAGCAGTTCTTC. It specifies CASNFGGEQFF.

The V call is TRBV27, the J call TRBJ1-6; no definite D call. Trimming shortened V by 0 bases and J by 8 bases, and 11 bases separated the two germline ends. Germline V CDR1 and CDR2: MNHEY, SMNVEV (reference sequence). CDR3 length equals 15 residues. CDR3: CASSLSGIRDSPLHF. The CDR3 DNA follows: TGTGCCAGCAGTTTATCGGGGATTCGGGATTCACCCCTCCACTTT.

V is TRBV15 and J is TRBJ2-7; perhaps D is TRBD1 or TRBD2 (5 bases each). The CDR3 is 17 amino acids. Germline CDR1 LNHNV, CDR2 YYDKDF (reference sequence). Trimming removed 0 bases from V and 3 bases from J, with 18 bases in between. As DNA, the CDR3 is TGTGCCACCAGCAGAGAAGCGGATAGCCCGCAGGGCTACGAGCAGTACTTC. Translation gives CATSREADSPQGYEQYF.

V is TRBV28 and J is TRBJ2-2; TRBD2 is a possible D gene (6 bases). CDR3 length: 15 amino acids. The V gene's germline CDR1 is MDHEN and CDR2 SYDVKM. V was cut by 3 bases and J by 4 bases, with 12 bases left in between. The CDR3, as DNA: TGTGCCAGCAGTTTTCGCGGGATGAGCACCGGGGAGCTGTTTTTT. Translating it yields CASSFRGMSTGELFF. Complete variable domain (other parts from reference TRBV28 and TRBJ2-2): DVKVTQSSRYLVKRTGEKVFLECVQDMDHENMFWYRQDPGLGLRLIYFSYDVKMKEKGDIPEGYSVSREKKERFSLILESASTNQTSMYLCASSFRGMSTGELFFGEGSRLTVL.

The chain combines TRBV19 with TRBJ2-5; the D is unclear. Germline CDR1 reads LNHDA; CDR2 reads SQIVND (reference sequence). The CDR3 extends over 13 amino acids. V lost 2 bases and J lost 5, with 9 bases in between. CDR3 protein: CASSIMDSETQYF. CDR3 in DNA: TGTGCCAGTAGTATAATGGATTCGGAGACCCAGTACTTC.

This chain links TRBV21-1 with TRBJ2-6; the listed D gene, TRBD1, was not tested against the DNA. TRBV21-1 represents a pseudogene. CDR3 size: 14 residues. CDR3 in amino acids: CAWTAFSGANVLTF. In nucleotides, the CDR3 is TGTGCCTGGACAGCTTTCTCTGGGGCCAACGTCCTGACTTTC.

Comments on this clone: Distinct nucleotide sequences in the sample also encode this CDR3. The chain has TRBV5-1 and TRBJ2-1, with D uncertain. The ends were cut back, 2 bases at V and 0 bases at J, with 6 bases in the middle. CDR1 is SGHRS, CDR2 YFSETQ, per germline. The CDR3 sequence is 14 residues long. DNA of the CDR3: TGCGCCAGCAGCTTCGGAGACTCCTACAATGAGCAGTTCTTC. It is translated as CASSFGDSYNEQFF.

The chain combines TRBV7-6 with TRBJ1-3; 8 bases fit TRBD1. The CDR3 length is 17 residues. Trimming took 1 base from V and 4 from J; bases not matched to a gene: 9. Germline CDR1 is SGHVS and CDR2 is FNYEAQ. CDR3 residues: CASSLEARTGPGNTIYF. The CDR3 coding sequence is TGTGCCAGCAGCTTAGAGGCTCGGACAGGGCCAGGAAACACCATATATTTT.

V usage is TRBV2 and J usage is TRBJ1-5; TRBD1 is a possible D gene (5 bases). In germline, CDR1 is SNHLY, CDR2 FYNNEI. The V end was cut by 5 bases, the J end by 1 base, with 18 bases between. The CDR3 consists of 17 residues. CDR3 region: CASSFTMGEGSNQPQHF. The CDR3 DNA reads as TGTGCCAGCAGTTTTACTATGGGGGAAGGCAGCAATCAGCCCCAGCATTTT.

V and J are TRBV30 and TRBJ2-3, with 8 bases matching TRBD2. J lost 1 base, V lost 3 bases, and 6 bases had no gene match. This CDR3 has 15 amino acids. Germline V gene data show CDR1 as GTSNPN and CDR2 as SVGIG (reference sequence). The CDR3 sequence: CAWSPGLGGTDTQYF. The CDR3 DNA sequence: TGTGCCTGGAGCCCGGGACTAGGGGGCACAGATACGCAGTATTTT.

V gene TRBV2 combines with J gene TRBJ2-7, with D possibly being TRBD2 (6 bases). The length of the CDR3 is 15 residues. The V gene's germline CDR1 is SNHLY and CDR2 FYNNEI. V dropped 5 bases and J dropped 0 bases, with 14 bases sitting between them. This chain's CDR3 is CASSSLGEDSYEQYF. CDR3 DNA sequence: TGTGCCAGCAGTTCCCTAGGGGAGGACTCCTACGAGCAGTACTTC. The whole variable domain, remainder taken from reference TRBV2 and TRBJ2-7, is EPEVTQTPSHQVTQMGQEVILRCVPISNHLYFYWYRQILGQKVEFLVSFYNNEISEKSEIFDDQFSVERPDGSNFTLKIRSTKLEDSAMYFCASSSLGEDSYEQYFGPGTRLTVT.

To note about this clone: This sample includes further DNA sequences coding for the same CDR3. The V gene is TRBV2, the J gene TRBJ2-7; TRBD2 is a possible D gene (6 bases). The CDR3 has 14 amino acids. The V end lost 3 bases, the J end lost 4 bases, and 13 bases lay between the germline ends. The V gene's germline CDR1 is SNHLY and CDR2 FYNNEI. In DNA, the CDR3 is TGTGCCAGCAGTGACGCGGGGCTTTCATACGAGCAGTACTTC. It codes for CASSDAGLSYEQYF.

CDR3 in amino acids: CASSLGAGNTEAFF. For the CDR3, the DNA is TGTGCCAGCAGCTTAGGGGCAGGGAACACTGAAGCTTTCTTT. The rearrangement uses TRBV13 and TRBJ1-1; no firm D call. There are 14 residues in the CDR3. V gave up 0 bases and J gave up 1 base, with 6 bases separating them. CDR1 PRHDT and CDR2 FYEKMQ come from the germline V gene (reference sequence).

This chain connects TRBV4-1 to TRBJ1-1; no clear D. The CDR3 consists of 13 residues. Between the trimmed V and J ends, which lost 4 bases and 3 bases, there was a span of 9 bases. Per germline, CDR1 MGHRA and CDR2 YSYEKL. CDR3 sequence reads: CASSPQADTEAFF. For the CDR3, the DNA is TGCGCCAGCAGCCCCCAAGCGGACACTGAAGCTTTCTTT.

CDR3 amino acids: CASSSGLAVTYYNEQFF. The CDR3 DNA sequence: TGTGCCAGCAGCTCGGGACTAGCGGTAACCTACTACAATGAGCAGTTCTTC. The J gene is TRBJ2-1, the V gene TRBV5-4; TRBD2 matches at 11 bases. CDR1 is SGHNT, CDR2 YYREEE, per germline (reference sequence). CDR3 length: 17 amino acids. The ends lost 3 bases at V and 3 bases at J; junction bases unmatched: 8.

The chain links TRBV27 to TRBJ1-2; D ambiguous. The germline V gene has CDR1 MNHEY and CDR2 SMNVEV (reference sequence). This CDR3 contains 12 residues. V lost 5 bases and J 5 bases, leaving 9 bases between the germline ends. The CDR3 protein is CASSGGVYGYTF. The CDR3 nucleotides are TGTGCCAGCAGTGGCGGGGTTTATGGCTACACCTTC.

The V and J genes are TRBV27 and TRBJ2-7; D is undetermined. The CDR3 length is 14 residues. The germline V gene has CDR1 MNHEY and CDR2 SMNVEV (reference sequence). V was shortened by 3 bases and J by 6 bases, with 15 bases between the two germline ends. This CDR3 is CASSLLNKGSEQYF. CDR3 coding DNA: TGTGCCAGCAGTTTGTTAAACAAAGGTAGCGAGCAGTACTTC.

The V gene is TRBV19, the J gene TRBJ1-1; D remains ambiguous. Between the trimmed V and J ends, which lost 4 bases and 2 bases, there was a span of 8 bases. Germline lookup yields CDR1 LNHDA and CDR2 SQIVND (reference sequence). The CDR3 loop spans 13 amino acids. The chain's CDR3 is CASSTLANTEAFF. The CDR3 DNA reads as TGTGCCAGTAGTACTTTAGCTAACACTGAAGCTTTCTTT.